This TCR beta chain is drawn from a study of T-cell memory formation after mild COVID-19. Regarding the study as a whole: Clones contracting over day 15 to 85 were CD4/CD8 balanced, with later expanders leaning CD4+.

The germline V and J ends were trimmed by 4 bases and 5 bases, with 8 bases remaining between them. The CDR3 length is 12 residues. Germline CDR1 and CDR2: SGHRS and YFSETQ. This clonotype has at least ten counts. Its antigen is still unknown. TCRdb passed the 5' RACE reads through MiXCR, listing each CDR3 protein once. Among approximately 290,000 distinct CDR3 sequences listed, around 8% were seen once. Material: PBMCs or a T cell subset sorted from them (not recorded which). V and J are TRBV5-1 and TRBJ2-3; D gene ambiguous. This clonotype originated in a man between 18 and 29 years old who had mild COVID-19 (a few samples of this study predate the infection). Cell type and time point are not known. This chain's CDR3 is CASSVDIDTQYF. The CDR3 DNA reads as TGCGCCAGCAGCGTCGACATAGATACGCAGTATTTT.